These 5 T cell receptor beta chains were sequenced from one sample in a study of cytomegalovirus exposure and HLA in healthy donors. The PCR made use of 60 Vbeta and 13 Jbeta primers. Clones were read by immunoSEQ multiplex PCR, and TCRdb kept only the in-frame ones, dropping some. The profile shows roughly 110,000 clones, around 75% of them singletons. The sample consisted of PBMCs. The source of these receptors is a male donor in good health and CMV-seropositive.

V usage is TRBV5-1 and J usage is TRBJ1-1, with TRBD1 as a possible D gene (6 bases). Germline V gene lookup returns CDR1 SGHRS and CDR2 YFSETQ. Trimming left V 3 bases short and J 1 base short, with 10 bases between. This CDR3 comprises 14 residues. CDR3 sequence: CASSSRTANTEAFF. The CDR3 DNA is TGCGCCAGCAGCTCACGGACAGCGAACACTGAAGCTTTCTTT.

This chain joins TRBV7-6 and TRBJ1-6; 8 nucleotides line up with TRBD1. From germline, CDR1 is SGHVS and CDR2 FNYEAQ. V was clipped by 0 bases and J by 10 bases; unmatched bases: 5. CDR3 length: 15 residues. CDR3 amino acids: CASSLAGAGGSPLHF. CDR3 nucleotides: TGTGCCAGCAGCTTAGCGGGTGCAGGGGGCTCACCCCTCCACTTT.

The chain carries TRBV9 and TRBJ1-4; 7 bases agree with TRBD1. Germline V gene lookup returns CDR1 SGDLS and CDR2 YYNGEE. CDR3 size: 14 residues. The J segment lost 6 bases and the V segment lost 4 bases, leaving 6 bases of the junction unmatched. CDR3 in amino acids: CASSYRGRDEKLFF. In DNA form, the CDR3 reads TGTGCCAGCAGCTACAGGGGACGGGATGAAAAACTGTTTTTT.

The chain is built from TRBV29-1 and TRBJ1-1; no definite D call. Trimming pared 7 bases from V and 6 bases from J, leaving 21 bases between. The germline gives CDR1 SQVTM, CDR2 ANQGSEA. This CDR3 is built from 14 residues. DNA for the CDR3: TGCAGCGCTGTCGGCGGGGTCGTTAAATCTGAAGCTTTCTTT. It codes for CSAVGGVVKSEAFF.

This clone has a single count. DNA of the CDR3: TGCAGCGTCGCGACTACCGCCAATCAGCCCCAGCATTTT. Translation: CSVATTANQPQHF. The chain uses TRBV29-1 and TRBJ1-5; D call uncertain. The V end was cut by 6 bases, the J end by 3 bases, with 12 bases between. CDR3 size: 13 residues. The germline CDR1 and CDR2 sequences are SQVTM and ANQGSEA.